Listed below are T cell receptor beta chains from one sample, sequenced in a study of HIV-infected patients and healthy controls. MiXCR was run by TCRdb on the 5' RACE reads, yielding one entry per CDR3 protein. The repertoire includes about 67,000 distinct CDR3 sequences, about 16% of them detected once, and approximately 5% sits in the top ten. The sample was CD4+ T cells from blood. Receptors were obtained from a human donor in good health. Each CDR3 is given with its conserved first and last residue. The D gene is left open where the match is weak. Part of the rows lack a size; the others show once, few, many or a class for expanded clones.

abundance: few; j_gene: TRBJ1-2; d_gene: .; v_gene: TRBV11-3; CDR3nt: TGTGCCAGCAGCTTGGACGTTACCTATGGCTACACCTTC; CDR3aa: CASSLDVTYGYTF
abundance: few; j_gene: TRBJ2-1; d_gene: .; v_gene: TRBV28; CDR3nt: TGTGCCAGCAGTTTACTCGGGACACGAAGACACAATGAGCAGTTCTTC; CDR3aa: CASSLLGTRRHNEQFF
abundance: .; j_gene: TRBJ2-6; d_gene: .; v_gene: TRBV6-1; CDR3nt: TGTGCCAGCAGTGTAGTTTCAGGGTCCGGGGCCAACGTCCTGACTTTC; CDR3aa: CASSVVSGSGANVLTF
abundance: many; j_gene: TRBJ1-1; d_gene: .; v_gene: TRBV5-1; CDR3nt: TGCGCCAGCAGCTTGGTGGGTACTGAAGCTTTCTTT; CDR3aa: CASSLVGTEAFF
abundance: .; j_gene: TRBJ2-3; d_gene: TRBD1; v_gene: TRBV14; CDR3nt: TGTGCCAGCAGCGCAGGGACAGACCGATCTAGCACAGATACGCAGTATTTT; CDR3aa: CASSAGTDRSSTDTQYF
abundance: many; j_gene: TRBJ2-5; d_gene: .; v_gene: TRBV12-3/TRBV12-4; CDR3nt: TGTGCCAGCAGTTTGGTTCCCACGGGGCAAGAGACCCAGTACTTC; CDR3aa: CASSLVPTGQETQYF
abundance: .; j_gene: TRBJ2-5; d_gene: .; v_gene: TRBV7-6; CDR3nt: TGTGCCAGCAGCTTAGTTGCTGAGACCCAGTACTTC; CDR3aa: CASSLVAETQYF
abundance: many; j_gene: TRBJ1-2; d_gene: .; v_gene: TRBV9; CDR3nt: TGTGCCAGCAGCGCGAGTGCACTTGGCTACACCTTC; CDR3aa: CASSASALGYTF
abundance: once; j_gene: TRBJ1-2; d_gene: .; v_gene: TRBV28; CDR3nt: TGTGCCAGCAGCTCTCCCCTGGGGGGGGCGAACTATGGCTACACCTTC; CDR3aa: CASSSPLGGANYGYTF
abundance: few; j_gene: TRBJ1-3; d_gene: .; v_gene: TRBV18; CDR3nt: TGTGCCAGCTCTCCATCCATAGGCCCGAGCTCTGGAAACACCATATATTTT; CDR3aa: CASSPSIGPSSGNTIYF
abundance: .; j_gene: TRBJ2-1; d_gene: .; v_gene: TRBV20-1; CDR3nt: TGCGGGGGGCAGGTTACCCCCAATGAGCAGTTCTTC; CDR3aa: CGGQVTPNEQFF
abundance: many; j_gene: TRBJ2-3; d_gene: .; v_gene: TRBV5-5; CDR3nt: TGTGCCAGCAGCTTGCCCTCGACGGGCACAGATACGCAGTATTTT; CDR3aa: CASSLPSTGTDTQYF
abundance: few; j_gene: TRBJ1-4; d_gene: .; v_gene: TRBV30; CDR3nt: TGTGCCTGGAGTGACTTGAGCGGGATGGGGAATGAAAAACTGTTTTTT; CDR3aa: CAWSDLSGMGNEKLFF
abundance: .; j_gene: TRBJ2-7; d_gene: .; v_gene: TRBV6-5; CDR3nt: TGTGCCAGCAGTTACAGTCTCGGAAACACCTACGAGCAGTACTTC; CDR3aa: CASSYSLGNTYEQYF
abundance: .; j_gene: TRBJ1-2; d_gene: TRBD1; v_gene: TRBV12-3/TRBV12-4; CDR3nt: TGTGCCAGCAGTTTAAGGGGGCAGACCTATGGCTACACCTTC; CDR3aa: CASSLRGQTYGYTF
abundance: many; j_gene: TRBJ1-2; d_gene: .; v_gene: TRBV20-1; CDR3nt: TGCAGTGGGGCAGACATTAACTATGGCTACACCTTC; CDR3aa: CSGADINYGYTF
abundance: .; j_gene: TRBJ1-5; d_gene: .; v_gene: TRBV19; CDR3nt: TGTGCCAGTAGTACAAGAACGGATAGCAATCAGCCCCAGCATTTT; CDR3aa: CASSTRTDSNQPQHF
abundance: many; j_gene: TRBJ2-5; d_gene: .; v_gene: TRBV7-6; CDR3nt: TGTGCCAGCAGCTTAGGGTTGGTAGTCCAAGAGACCCAGTACTTC; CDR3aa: CASSLGLVVQETQYF
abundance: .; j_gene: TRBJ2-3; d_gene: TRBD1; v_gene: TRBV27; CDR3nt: TGTGCCAGCAGACCTGGACAGGAGACAGATACGCAGTATTTT; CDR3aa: CASRPGQETDTQYF
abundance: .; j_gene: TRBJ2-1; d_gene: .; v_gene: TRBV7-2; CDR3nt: TGTGCCAGCAGCTTACGGCTAGCCGGCTACAATGAGCAGTTCTTC; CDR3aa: CASSLRLAGYNEQFF
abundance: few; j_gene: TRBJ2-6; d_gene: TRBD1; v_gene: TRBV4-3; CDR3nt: TGCGCCAGCAGCGCGAACTCCAGGGGGCCGGCTGGGGCCAACGTCCTGACTTTC; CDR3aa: CASSANSRGPAGANVLTF
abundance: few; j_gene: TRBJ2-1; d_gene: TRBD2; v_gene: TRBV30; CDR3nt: TGTGCCTGGAGAGGGACTAGCGCCGGAGGAGAGCAGTTCTTC; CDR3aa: CAWRGTSAGGEQFF
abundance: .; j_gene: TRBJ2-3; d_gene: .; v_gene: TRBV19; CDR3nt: TGTGCCAGTAAGGTTGCGGGATCTGCAGATACGCAGTATTTT; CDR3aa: CASKVAGSADTQYF
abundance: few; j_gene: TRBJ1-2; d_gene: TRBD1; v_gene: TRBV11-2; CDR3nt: TGTGCCAGCAGCTTGGGGGACAGGGAGTACTATGGCTACACCTTC; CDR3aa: CASSLGDREYYGYTF
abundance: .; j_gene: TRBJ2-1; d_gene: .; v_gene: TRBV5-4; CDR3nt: TGTGCCAGCAGCTCCGCTAGATCCTACAATGAGCAGTTCTTC; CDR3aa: CASSSARSYNEQFF
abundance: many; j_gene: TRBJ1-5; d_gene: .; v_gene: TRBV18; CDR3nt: TGTGCCAGCTCATCGCAGGGGTCCGATCAGCCCCAGCATTTT; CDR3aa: CASSSQGSDQPQHF
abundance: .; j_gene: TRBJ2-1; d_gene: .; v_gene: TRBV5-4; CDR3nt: TGTGCTGTAGTCTGGGTGGGGAACCGGAATGAGCAGTTCTTC; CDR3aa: CAVVWVGNRNEQFF
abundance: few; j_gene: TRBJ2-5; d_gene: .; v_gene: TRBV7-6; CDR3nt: TGTGCCAGCAGCTTAAGCACAGGGTGGGAGACCCAGTACTTC; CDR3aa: CASSLSTGWETQYF
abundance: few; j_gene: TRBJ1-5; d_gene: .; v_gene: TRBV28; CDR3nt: TGTGCCAGCAGCCGCGGGAGGGCAGGGGTCTTCAATCAGCCCCAGCATTTT; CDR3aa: CASSRGRAGVFNQPQHF
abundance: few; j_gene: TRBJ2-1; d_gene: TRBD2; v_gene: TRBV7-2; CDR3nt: TGTGCCAGCAGCTCATCACGGGGGGTAAGGTACAATGAGCAGTTCTTC; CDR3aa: CASSSSRGVRYNEQFF
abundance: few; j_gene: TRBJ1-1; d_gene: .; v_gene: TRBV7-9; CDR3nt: TGTGCCAGCAGCTTTGACAACCTCGGCACTGAAGCTTTCTTT; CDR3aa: CASSFDNLGTEAFF
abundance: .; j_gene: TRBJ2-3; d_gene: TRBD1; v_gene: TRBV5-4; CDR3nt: TGTGCCAGCAGCCTCAGGGACAGGGGGCTGGCAGATACGCAGTATTTT; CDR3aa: CASSLRDRGLADTQYF
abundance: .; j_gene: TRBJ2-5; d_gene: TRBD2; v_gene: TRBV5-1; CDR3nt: TGCGCCAGCAGCACGGGACTAGCGGGAGTGAGTGAGACCCAGTACTTC; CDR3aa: CASSTGLAGVSETQYF
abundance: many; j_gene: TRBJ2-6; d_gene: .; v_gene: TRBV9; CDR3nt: TGTGCCAGCAGCGTAGCTGGGGCCAACGTCCTGACTTTC; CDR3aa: CASSVAGANVLTF
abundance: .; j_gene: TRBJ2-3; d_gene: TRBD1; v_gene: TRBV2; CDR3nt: TGTGCCAGCAGGGAACAGGGGATGAGCACAGATACGCAGTATTTT; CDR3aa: CASREQGMSTDTQYF
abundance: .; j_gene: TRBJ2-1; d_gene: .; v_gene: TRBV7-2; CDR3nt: TGTGCCAGCAGCTTACGCCCGATAAACAATGAGCAGTTCTTC; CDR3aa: CASSLRPINNEQFF
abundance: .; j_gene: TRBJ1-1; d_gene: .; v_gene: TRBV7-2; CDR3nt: TGTGCCAGCAGCTTAGTTCTACAGAACACTGAAGCTTTCTTT; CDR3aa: CASSLVLQNTEAFF
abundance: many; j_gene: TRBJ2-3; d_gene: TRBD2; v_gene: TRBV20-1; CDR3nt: TGCAGTGCTAGAGGGGCGGGACTAACTGTCACAGATACGCAGTATTTT; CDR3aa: CSARGAGLTVTDTQYF
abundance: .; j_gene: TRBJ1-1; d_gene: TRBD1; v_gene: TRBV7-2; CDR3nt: TGTTGTACGGGAAGGGGGCCGAACACTGAAGCTTTCTTT; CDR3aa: CCTGRGPNTEAFF
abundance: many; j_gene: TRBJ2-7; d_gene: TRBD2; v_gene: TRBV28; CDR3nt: TGTGCCGGGATGACTAGCGGGGGTTCCTACGAGCAGTACTTC; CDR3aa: CAGMTSGGSYEQYF
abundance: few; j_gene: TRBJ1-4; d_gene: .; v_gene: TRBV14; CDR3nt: TGTGCCAGCAGCCAGCTGGGGAGGCGGGGTGAAAAACTGTTTTTT; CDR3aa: CASSQLGRRGEKLFF
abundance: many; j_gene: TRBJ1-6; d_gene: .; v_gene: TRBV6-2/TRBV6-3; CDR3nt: TGTGCCAGCAGAGCTGACAGAACCCCTTATAATTCACCCCTCCACTTT; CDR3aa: CASRADRTPYNSPLHF
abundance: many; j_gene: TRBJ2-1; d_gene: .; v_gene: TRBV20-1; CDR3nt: TGCAGTGCTAGAGGGGGGCGGACCCATGACAATGAGCAGTTCTTC; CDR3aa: CSARGGRTHDNEQFF
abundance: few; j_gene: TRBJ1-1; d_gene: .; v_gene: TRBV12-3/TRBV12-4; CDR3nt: TGTGCCAGCAGAAGACGGGTGGGGAACACTGAAGCTTTCTTT; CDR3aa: CASRRRVGNTEAFF
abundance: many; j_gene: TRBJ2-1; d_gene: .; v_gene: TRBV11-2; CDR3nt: TGTGCCAGCAGCAGAAGCTACAATGAGCAGTTCTTC; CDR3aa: CASSRSYNEQFF
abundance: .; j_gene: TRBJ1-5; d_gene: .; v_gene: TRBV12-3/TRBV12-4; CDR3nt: TGTGCCAGCAGCCCGACAGGTAGGAATCAGCCCCAGCATTTT; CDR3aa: CASSPTGRNQPQHF
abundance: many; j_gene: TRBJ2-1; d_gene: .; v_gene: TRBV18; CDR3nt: TGTGCCAGCTCACCGCCCATGGGGACCACAAATGAGCAGTTCTTC; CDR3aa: CASSPPMGTTNEQFF
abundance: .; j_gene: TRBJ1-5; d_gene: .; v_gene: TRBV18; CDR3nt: TGTGCCAGCTCTCCACAGGGAAGCAATCAGCCCCAGCATTTT; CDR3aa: CASSPQGSNQPQHF
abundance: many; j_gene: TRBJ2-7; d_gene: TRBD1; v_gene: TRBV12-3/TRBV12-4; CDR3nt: TGTGCCTGCCAGCAGGAGCCGGGACAGATCTACGAGCAGTACTTC; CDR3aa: CACQQEPGQIYEQYF
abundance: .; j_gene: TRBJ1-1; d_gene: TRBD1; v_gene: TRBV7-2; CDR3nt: TGTGCCAGCAGCTTTGACAGGGGAAACACTGAAGCTTTCTTT; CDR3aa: CASSFDRGNTEAFF
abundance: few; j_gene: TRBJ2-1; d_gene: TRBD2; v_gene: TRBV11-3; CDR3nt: TGTGCCAGCGGGGCTAGCGGGAGTTTCAATGAGCAGTTCTTC; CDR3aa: CASGASGSFNEQFF
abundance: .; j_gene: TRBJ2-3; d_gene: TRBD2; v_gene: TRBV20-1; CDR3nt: TGCAGTGCTCCACTCGGGACTAGCGTTAGCACAGATACGCAGTATTTT; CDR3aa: CSAPLGTSVSTDTQYF
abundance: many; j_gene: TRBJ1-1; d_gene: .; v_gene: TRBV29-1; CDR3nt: TGCAGCACATCCCTGGAGGCCCGAGAGGCTTTCTTT; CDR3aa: CSTSLEAREAFF
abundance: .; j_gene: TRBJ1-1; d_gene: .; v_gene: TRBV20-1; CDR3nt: TGCAGTGCTAGAGAACGGGGAATCTACACTGAAGCTTTCTTT; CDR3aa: CSARERGIYTEAFF
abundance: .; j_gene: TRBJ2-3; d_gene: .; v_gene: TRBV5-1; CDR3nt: TGCGCCAGCAGCTCGGACACAGATACGCAGTATTTT; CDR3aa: CASSSDTDTQYF